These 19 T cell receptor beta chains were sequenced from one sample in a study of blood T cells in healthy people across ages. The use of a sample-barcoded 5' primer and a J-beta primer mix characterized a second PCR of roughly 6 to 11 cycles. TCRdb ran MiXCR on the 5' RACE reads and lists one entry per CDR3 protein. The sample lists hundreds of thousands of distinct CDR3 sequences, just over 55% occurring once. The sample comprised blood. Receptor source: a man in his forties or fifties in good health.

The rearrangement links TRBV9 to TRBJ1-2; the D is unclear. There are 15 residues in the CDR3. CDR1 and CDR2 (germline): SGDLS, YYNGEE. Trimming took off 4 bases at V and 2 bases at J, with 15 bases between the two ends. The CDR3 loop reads CASSPPSKTNYGYTF. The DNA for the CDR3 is TGTGCCAGCAGCCCCCCTTCCAAGACAAACTATGGCTACACCTTC.

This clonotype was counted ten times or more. CDR3 sequence: CASSLDYEQYF. CDR3 nucleotides: TGTGCCAGCAGCTTGGATTACGAGCAGTACTTC. This chain links TRBV7-2 with TRBJ2-7; D unclear. CDR1 SGHTA and CDR2 FQGNSA come from the germline V gene. V was shortened by 3 bases and J by 4 bases, with 4 bases between the two germline ends. CDR3 length: 11 amino acids.

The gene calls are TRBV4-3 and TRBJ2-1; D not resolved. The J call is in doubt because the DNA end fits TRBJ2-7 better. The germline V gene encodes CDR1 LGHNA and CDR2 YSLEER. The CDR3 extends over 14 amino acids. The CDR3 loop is CASSPSAIYNEQYF. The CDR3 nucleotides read TGCGCCAGCAGCCCATCGGCGATCTACAATGAGCAGTACTTC.

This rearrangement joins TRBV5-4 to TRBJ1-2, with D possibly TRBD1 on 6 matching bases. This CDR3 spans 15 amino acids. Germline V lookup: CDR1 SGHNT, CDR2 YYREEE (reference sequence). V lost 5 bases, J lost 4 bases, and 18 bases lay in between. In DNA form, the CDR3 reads TGTGCCAGCAGTTCGTACAGTGGGGGCCCCTATGGCTACACCTTC. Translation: CASSSYSGGPYGYTF.

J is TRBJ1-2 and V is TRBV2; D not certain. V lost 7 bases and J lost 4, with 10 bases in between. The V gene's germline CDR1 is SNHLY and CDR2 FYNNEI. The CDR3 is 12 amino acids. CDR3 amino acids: CASKGETYGYTF. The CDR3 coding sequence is TGTGCCAGCAAGGGTGAAACCTATGGCTACACCTTC.

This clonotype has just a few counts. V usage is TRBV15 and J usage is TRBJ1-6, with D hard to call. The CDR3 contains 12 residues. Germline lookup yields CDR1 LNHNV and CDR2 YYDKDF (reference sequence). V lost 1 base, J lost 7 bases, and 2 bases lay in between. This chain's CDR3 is CATSRGNSPLHF. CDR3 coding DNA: TGTGCCACCAGCAGAGGAAATTCACCCCTCCACTTT.

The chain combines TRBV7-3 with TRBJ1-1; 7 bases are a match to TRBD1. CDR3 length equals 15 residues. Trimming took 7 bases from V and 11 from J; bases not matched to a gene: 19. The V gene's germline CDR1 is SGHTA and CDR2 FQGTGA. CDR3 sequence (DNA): TGTGCCAGCACCTCCTTTGAGGGGGCTACTCGGAAGGCTTTCTTT. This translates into CASTSFEGATRKAFF.

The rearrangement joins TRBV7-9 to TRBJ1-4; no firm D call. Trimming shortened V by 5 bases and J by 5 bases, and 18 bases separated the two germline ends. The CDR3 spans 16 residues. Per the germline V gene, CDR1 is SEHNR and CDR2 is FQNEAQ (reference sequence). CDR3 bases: TGTGCCAGCAGCCTCGACCGTAGCGCCCTAAATGAAAAACTGTTTTTT. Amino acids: CASSLDRSALNEKLFF.

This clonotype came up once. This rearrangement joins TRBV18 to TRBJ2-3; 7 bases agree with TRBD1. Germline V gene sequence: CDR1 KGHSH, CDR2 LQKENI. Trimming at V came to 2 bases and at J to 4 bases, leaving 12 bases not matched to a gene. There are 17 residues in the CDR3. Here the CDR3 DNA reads TGTGCCAGCTCACCAACTTCCGGGACAGTCATGCCAGATACGCAGTATTTT. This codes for CASSPTSGTVMPDTQYF.

The CDR3 protein is CASSLKTAHTEAFF. The CDR3 DNA follows: TGTGCCAGCAGCTTAAAGACTGCCCACACTGAAGCTTTCTTT. The rearrangement links TRBV7-2 to TRBJ1-1, with D uncertain. The CDR3 runs 14 residues. V lost 2 bases, J lost 3 bases, and 10 bases lay in between. The V gene's germline CDR1 is SGHTA and CDR2 FQGNSA. The full variable domain, with the rest looked up from reference TRBV7-2 and TRBJ1-1, is GAGVSQSPSNKVTEKGKDVELRCDPISGHTALYWYRQSLGQGLEFLIYFQGNSAPDKSGLPSDRFSAERTGGSVSTLTIQRTQQEDSAVYLCASSLKTAHTEAFFGQGTRLTVV.

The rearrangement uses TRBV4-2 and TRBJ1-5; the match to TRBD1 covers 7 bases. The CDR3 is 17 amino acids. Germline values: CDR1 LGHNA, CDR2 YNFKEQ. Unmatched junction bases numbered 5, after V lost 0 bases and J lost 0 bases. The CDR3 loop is CASSQDRGGGSNQPQHF. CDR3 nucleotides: TGTGCCAGCAGCCAAGACAGGGGGGGAGGTAGCAATCAGCCCCAGCATTTT.

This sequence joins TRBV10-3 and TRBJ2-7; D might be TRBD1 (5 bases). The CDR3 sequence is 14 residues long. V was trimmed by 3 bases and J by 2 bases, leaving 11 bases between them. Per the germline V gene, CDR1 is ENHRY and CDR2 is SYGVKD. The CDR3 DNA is TGTGCCATCAGTGATAGAGCAGGGCCCTACGAGCAGTACTTC. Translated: CAISDRAGPYEQYF.

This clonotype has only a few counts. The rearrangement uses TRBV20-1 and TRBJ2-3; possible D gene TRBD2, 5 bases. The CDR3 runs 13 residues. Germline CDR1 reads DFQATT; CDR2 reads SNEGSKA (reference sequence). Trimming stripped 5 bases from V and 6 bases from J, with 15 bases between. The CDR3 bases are TGCAGTGCTCGGACTCCTTCCAGGGATACGCAGTATTTT. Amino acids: CSARTPSRDTQYF.

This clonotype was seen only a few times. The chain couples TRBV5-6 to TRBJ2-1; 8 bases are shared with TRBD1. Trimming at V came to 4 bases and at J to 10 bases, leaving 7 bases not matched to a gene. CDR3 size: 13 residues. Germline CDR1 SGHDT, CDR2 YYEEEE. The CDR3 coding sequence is TGTGCCAGCAGCCTGGGGACAGGAGGGGAGCAGTTCTTC. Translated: CASSLGTGGEQFF.

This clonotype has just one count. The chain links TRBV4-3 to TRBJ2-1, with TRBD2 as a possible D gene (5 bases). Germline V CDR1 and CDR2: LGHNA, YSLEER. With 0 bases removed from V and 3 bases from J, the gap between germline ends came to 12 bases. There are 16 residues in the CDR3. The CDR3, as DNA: TGCGCCAGCAGCCAAGATAATGCTGACTACTACAATGAGCAGTTCTTC. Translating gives CASSQDNADYYNEQFF.

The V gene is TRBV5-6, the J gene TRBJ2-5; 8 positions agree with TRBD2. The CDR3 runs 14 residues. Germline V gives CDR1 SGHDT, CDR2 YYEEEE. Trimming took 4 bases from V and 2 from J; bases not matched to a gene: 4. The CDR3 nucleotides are TGTGCCAGCAGCAGCGGGACTAGGCAAGAGACCCAGTACTTC. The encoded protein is CASSSGTRQETQYF.

Here the CDR3 reads CASRGAFSTDTQYF. CDR3 coding DNA: TGTGCCAGCCGTGGGGCTTTCAGCACAGATACGCAGTATTTT. The rearrangement uses TRBV2 and TRBJ2-3, with D perhaps TRBD1 (5 bases). Trimming took off 8 bases at V and 0 bases at J, with 12 bases between the two ends. CDR1 and CDR2 from the germline V gene are SNHLY and FYNNEI. The CDR3 sequence is 14 residues long.

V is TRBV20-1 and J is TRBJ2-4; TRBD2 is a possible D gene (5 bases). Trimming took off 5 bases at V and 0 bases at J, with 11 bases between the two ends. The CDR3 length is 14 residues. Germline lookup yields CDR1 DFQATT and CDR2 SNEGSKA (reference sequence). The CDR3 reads CSAPSGLAKNIQYF. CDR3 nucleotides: TGCAGTGCTCCGAGCGGACTAGCCAAAAACATTCAGTACTTC.

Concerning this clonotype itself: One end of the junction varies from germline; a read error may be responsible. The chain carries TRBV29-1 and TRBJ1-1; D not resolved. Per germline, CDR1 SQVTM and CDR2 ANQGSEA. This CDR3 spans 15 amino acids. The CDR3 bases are TGCAGCGTTAAAGACCCAGGACGGGCGAACACTGAAGCTTTCTTT. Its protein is CSVKDPGRANTEAFF.